Shown below are 24 T cell receptor beta chains from a single sample sequenced in a study of blood T cells in healthy people across ages. Using a J-beta primer mix together with a sample-barcoded 5' primer, a second PCR was run for roughly 7 to 12 cycles. TCRdb independently ran MiXCR on the 5' RACE reads; one entry per CDR3 protein. The table has about 1.6 million distinct CDR3 sequences, about 31% seen once. The sequenced sample consisted of blood. The receptors were gathered from a woman in her thirties in good health.

As to this clonotype: One end of the junction is discordant with germline, which a read error may explain. J is TRBJ2-7 and V is TRBV5-1; D uncertain. The germline CDR1 and CDR2 sequences are SGHRS and YFSETQ. The CDR3 has 15 amino acids. In DNA form, the CDR3 reads TGCGTCAGCAGCTTGGCCGCAGGCAGAGGCTACGAGCAGTACTTC. This codes for CVSSLAAGRGYEQYF.

This clonotype occurred a few times. The chain has TRBV20-1 and TRBJ2-1, with 11 bases that match TRBD2. V lost 3 bases to trimming and J lost 5 bases; unmatched junction nucleotides: 3. CDR1 and CDR2 (germline): DFQATT, SNEGSKA (reference sequence). This CDR3 has 14 residues. The CDR3 DNA is TGCAGTGCTAGTCTAGCGGGGGGTAACAATGAGCAGTTCTTC. Its protein is CSASLAGGNNEQFF.

A remark on this clonotype: One junction end disagrees with the germline gene, perhaps due to a read error. The chain has TRBV12-3 or TRBV12-4 and TRBJ2-3; D perhaps matches TRBD1 (6 bases). This CDR3 has 13 amino acids. The CDR3 is CASSTPRTDAQYF. The CDR3 coding sequence is TGTGCCAGCAGTACCCCCAGGACAGATGCGCAGTATTTT.

CDR3 sequence: CATSGSPPELGANVLTF. The CDR3 DNA reads as TGTGCCACCAGTGGTTCACCCCCTGAGCTTGGGGCCAACGTCCTGACTTTC. J is TRBJ2-6 and V is TRBV24-1; D is uncertain. Trimming took 5 bases from V and 3 from J, leaving 16 bases between them. Germline V CDR1 and CDR2: KGHDR, SFDVKD. The CDR3 is made up of 17 amino acids.

The V call is TRBV10-2, the J call TRBJ2-5; 9 nucleotides agree with TRBD2. The germline V gene encodes CDR1 WSHSY and CDR2 SAAADI. With V trimmed by 2 bases and J by 4 bases, 17 bases remained unmatched. The CDR3 consists of 19 residues. The DNA for the CDR3 is TGCGCCAGCAGTGAGAGGTTTGGCGGGGGGGCGTTTTTGCGAGAGACCCAGTACTTC. Translating gives CASSERFGGGAFLRETQYF.

This clonotype showed up just a few times. The gene calls are TRBV30 and TRBJ1-2; the D is unclear. Trimming left V 0 bases short and J 8 bases short, with 10 bases between. CDR1 and CDR2 from the germline V gene are GTSNPN and SVGIG (reference sequence). The CDR3 totals 12 residues. DNA of the CDR3: TGTGCCTGGAGTGTCGGGAGTCGGGGCTACACCTTC. This encodes CAWSVGSRGYTF.

This clonotype was seen a handful of times. The DNA for the CDR3 is TGTGCCAGCAGAGATACCACAGCGTCCACTGAAGCTTTCTTT. Translation gives CASRDTTASTEAFF. The chain couples TRBV2 to TRBJ1-1; no clear D. Trimming cost V 6 bases and J 4 bases, with 15 bases left between them. This CDR3 has 14 residues. Germline loops: CDR1 SNHLY, CDR2 FYNNEI.

This clonotype was observed a handful of times. V and J are TRBV19 and TRBJ1-2; 10 nucleotides line up with TRBD1. Germline trimming cut 7 bases from V and 0 bases from J; bases unmatched to any gene: 11. Germline assignment: CDR1 LNHDA and CDR2 SQIVND (reference sequence). CDR3 length equals 17 residues. The CDR3 coding sequence is TGTGCCAGTATTCAGCGCGGGACAGGGGATCCTAACTATGGCTACACCTTC. As protein: CASIQRGTGDPNYGYTF.

This clonotype was seen a handful of times. This rearrangement joins TRBV9 to TRBJ2-5; 9 nucleotides align to TRBD2. Germline values: CDR1 SGDLS, CDR2 YYNGEE. V lost 4 bases, J lost 0 bases, and 10 bases stayed unmatched. CDR3 size: 17 residues. The CDR3 DNA reads TGTGCCAGCAGCCCCCTTAGCGGGAGCCTTAACCAAGAGACCCAGTACTTC. Residues: CASSPLSGSLNQETQYF.

In its sample, this clonotype was seen many times. CDR3 sequence (DNA): TGTGCCAGCAGTACCGGGACTAGCGGGATAAATTACGAGCAGTACTTC. This gives the protein CASSTGTSGINYEQYF. The chain recombines TRBV12-3 or TRBV12-4 with TRBJ2-7; TRBD2 agrees at 13 bases. V trimming: 5 bases; J trimming: 4 bases; junction bases outside the gene matches: 8. The length of the CDR3 is 16 residues.

In regard to this clonotype: The junction shows a germline mismatch at one end, possibly a read error. The DNA for the CDR3 is TGTGCCGGCAGCCCCTGGGTGGGACCGGGGGAAAAACTGTTTTTT. Protein sequence: CAGSPWVGPGEKLFF. The gene calls are TRBV12-3 or TRBV12-4 and TRBJ1-4; perhaps TRBD1 as D (5 bases). CDR3 size: 15 residues.

The rearrangement joins TRBV4-2 to TRBJ2-3; tentatively, D is TRBD1 (5 bases). V dropped 0 bases and J dropped 5 bases, with 15 bases sitting between them. The CDR3 contains 16 residues. Germline CDR1 reads LGHNA; CDR2 reads YNFKEQ. DNA for the CDR3: TGTGCCAGCAGCCAAGAAGGGGCCAGGGCCATAGATACGCAGTATTTT. Encoded protein: CASSQEGARAIDTQYF.

The chain carries TRBV6-2 or TRBV6-3 and TRBJ1-2; D not resolved. The CDR3 has 14 residues. Trimming stripped 6 bases from V and 8 bases from J, with 19 bases between. Germline CDR1 is MNHEY and CDR2 is SVGEGT. The CDR3 nucleotides read TGTGCCAGCAGACACCACGAATGGCTGGGCGGCTACACCTTC. This gives the protein CASRHHEWLGGYTF.

The rearrangement uses TRBV7-9 and TRBJ2-7; 9 bases agree with TRBD1. Per germline, CDR1 SEHNR and CDR2 FQNEAQ (reference sequence). V dropped 4 bases and J dropped 7; count of bases not matched to a gene: 11. The CDR3 has 15 amino acids. The CDR3 loop is CASSSSNRGLGEQYF. The CDR3, as DNA: TGTGCCAGCAGCTCCTCAAACAGGGGGCTGGGGGAGCAGTACTTC.

This clonotype was seen only a few times. The chain joins TRBV20-1 to TRBJ1-2, with D possibly being TRBD1 (6 bases). This CDR3 is built from 16 residues. Germline CDR1 reads DFQATT; CDR2 reads SNEGSKA (reference sequence). V was pared by 5 bases and J by 0 bases, with 19 bases between. The CDR3 coding sequence is TGCAGTGCTGGGGGGGGCAGGAGTGGAGCTAACTATGGCTACACCTTC. Its translation: CSAGGGRSGANYGYTF.

V gene TRBV20-1 combines with J gene TRBJ2-2; D is ambiguous. Trimming shortened V by 0 bases and J by 2 bases, and 10 bases separated the two germline ends. Germline assignment: CDR1 DFQATT and CDR2 SNEGSKA (reference sequence). CDR3 size: 15 residues. The CDR3 loop is CSARDSRPNTGELFF. DNA of the CDR3: TGCAGTGCTAGAGATTCCAGGCCAAACACCGGGGAGCTGTTTTTT.

The chain employs TRBV2 and TRBJ2-7, with D possibly TRBD2 on 6 matching bases. V was trimmed by 6 bases and J by 4 bases, leaving 19 bases between them. Germline V gives CDR1 SNHLY, CDR2 FYNNEI. This CDR3 is 15 amino acids long. CDR3 amino acids: CASSLPRGGDYEQYF. As DNA, the CDR3 is TGTGCCAGCAGCCTCCCACGGGGAGGAGATTACGAGCAGTACTTC.

This clonotype was counted ten times or more. V is TRBV5-5 and J is TRBJ1-2; D ambiguous. The germline V and J ends were trimmed by 4 bases and 0 bases, with 7 bases remaining between them. This CDR3 is built from 13 residues. The germline V gene has CDR1 SGHKS and CDR2 YYEKEE (reference sequence). The CDR3 region is CASSTGANYGYTF. CDR3 sequence (DNA): TGTGCCAGCAGCACGGGTGCTAACTATGGCTACACCTTC.

This clonotype has only a few counts. The chain joins TRBV5-1 to TRBJ1-1; TRBD1 might be the D (6 bases). Germline CDR1 reads SGHRS; CDR2 reads YFSETQ. V shed 3 bases and J shed 2 bases, with 14 bases lying between them. The CDR3 consists of 15 residues. CDR3 bases: TGCGCCAGCAGCTGGGGAGGGGGGGACAACACTGAAGCTTTCTTT. Translating it yields CASSWGGGDNTEAFF.

A single count supports this clonotype. The chain combines TRBV6-1 with TRBJ2-1; possibly TRBD1 or TRBD2 for D (5 bases each). Trimming took 7 bases from V and 9 from J, leaving 13 bases between them. This CDR3 has 12 residues. Germline CDR1 MNHNS, CDR2 SASEGT. The CDR3 protein is CASTGLDSEQFF. In DNA form, the CDR3 reads TGTGCCAGCACCGGACTTGACAGTGAGCAGTTCTTC.

The rearrangement joins TRBV19 to TRBJ1-1; 8 bases map to TRBD1. This CDR3 has 15 residues. CDR1 is LNHDA, CDR2 SQIVND, per germline (reference sequence). The J segment lost 4 bases and the V segment lost 4 bases, leaving 8 bases of the junction unmatched. Here the CDR3 reads CASSNPLTGVTEAFF. The CDR3 bases are TGTGCCAGTAGTAATCCTTTGACAGGGGTCACTGAAGCTTTCTTT.

This chain uses TRBV4-2 with TRBJ1-6, with a possible D match to TRBD1 (5 bases). The V gene's germline CDR1 is LGHNA and CDR2 YNFKEQ. The V end was cut by 1 base, the J end by 7 bases, with 11 bases between. The CDR3 has 15 residues. DNA for the CDR3: TGTGCCAGCAGCCAAGCTATCGCAGGGAATTCACCCCTCCACTTT. It encodes CASSQAIAGNSPLHF.

This chain uses TRBV7-9 with TRBJ2-7, with D hard to call. Trimming pared 1 base from V and 4 bases from J, leaving 8 bases between. Germline CDR1 is SEHNR and CDR2 is FQNEAQ (reference sequence). The CDR3 runs to 13 residues. CDR3 sequence: CASSLDNVYEQYF. DNA for the CDR3: TGTGCCAGCAGCTTAGATAACGTGTACGAGCAGTACTTC.

The chain employs TRBV6-1 and TRBJ1-2; 11 bases agree with TRBD1. In germline, CDR1 is MNHNS, CDR2 SASEGT. Trimming at V came to 6 bases and at J to 4 bases, leaving 7 bases not matched to a gene. The CDR3 contains 15 residues. CDR3 coding DNA: TGTGCCAGCAGCACCGGGACAGGGGGTTTCTATGGCTACACCTTC. Translation gives CASSTGTGGFYGYTF.